This T cell receptor (beta chain) derives from a study of regulatory T cells in long-lasting Graves disease. Study as a whole: New Graves' disease cases had less than 3 months of antithyroid drugs.

This sample's time point: newly diagnosed GD, antithyroid drugs for less than 3 months. RNA from PBMCs was the source of the TCR library. By American Thyroid Association guidelines, Graves' disease was diagnosed in the cohort. Through Arm-PCR of CDR3 regions and iRepertoire HTBI primers, TCR beta libraries were built. TCRdb re-analysed the multiplex PCR reads in MiXCR, keeping a single row per CDR3 protein. The profile shows hundreds of thousands of distinct CDR3 sequences, roughly 15% of them singletons. This clonotype has ten or more counts. This same sample was also taken into another study, of T cells in Graves' hyperthyroidism and ophthalmopathy.

The sequence was collected from a woman between 40 and 50 years old with Graves disease. The specimen was peripheral blood mononuclear cells (PBMCs), collected at new diagnosis, from a patient treated with antithyroid drugs.

The CDR3 DNA is TGTGCCAGCAGTTCACCCCTCACTAGTCCCGAAGCCTACAATGAGCAGTTCTTC. As protein: CASSSPLTSPEAYNEQFF. J is TRBJ2-1 and V is TRBV28; weak D call: TRBD2 (5 bases). V lost 4 bases, J lost 2 bases, and 21 bases lay in between. Germline assignment: CDR1 MDHEN and CDR2 SYDVKM. The CDR3 sequence is 18 residues long.